These 7 T cell receptor beta chains share one sample of origin, sequenced in a study of T-cell reconstitution after alpha-beta-depleted transplantation in children (dated by TCRdb to about 2016). The library was prepared using PCR. The instrument was an Illumina HiSeq 2500. TCR library preparation used molecular barcoding, with unique molecular identifiers applied to normalize quantification of the TCRbeta repertoire. The public reads were run again by TCRdb, first through fastp at Q25 and then through MiXCR, and only productive beta chains were kept. CDR3 protein sequences are deduplicated, and each keeps its most common genes and DNA. The sample table shows some 550,000 distinct CDR3 sequences, and 15% to 20% are seen once. The top ten hold roughly 3.3% of the sample. Sequenced material: PBMCs from the stem cell graft donor, taken from the stem cell graft. All receptors derive from a human donor who donated a stem cell graft to a child with acute lymphoblastic leukemia.

The V gene is TRBV5-5, the J gene TRBJ2-7, with 12 bases matching TRBD1. This CDR3 comprises 15 residues. Germline-derived CDR1 and CDR2 are SGHKS and YYEKEE (reference sequence). V dropped 2 bases and J dropped 3; count of bases not matched to a gene: 3. The CDR3 coding sequence is TGTGCCAGCAGCTTTGGGACAGGGGGCGGCTACGAGCAGTACTTC. Protein sequence: CASSFGTGGGYEQYF.

The CDR3 loop reads CASSLEGHLFAYEQYF. The CDR3 DNA reads as TGTGCCAGCAGCTTAGAGGGACACCTCTTTGCCTACGAGCAGTACTTC. The gene calls are TRBV11-2 and TRBJ2-7; tentatively, D is TRBD1 (6 bases). V was cut by 0 bases and J by 2 bases, with 14 bases left in between. Germline V gene lookup returns CDR1 SGHAT and CDR2 FQNNGV. CDR3 size: 16 residues.

The V gene is TRBV12-3 or TRBV12-4, the J gene TRBJ2-4, with D uncertain. This CDR3 spans 13 amino acids. V shed 5 bases and J shed 8 bases, with 13 bases lying between them. CDR3 protein: CASSPLPGYIQYF. CDR3 bases: TGTGCCAGCAGTCCCCTTCCCGGCTACATTCAGTACTTC.

The chain recombines TRBV7-9 with TRBJ2-3; 7 bases are a match to TRBD2. Unmatched junction bases numbered 13, after V lost 9 bases and J lost 4 bases. There are 15 residues in the CDR3. Germline CDR1 and CDR2: SEHNR and FQNEAQ (reference sequence). The CDR3 region is CARAEGGSLADTQYF. The CDR3 DNA reads TGTGCCAGAGCCGAGGGCGGGAGCCTCGCAGATACGCAGTATTTT. The entire variable domain, with the rest obtained from reference TRBV7-9 and TRBJ2-3, is as follows: DTGVSQNPRHKITKRGQNVTFRCDPISEHNRLYWYRQTLGQGPEFLTYFQNEAQLEKSRLLSDRFSAERPKGSFSTLEIQRTEQGDSAMYLCARAEGGSLADTQYFGPGTRLTVL.

This clonotype has more than one count but fewer than ten. V gene TRBV7-7 combines with J gene TRBJ2-5; 9 positions agree with TRBD1. This CDR3 comprises 15 residues. Germline V gene data show CDR1 as SSHAT and CDR2 as FNYEAQ (reference sequence). V lost 5 bases to trimming and J lost 5 bases; unmatched junction nucleotides: 9. The CDR3 region is CASSLGQGSRETQYF. As DNA, the CDR3 is TGTGCCAGCAGCCTGGGACAGGGATCAAGGGAGACCCAGTACTTC.

This chain joins TRBV29-1 and TRBJ2-2; maybe TRBD2 (5 bases). V was pared by 4 bases and J by 4 bases, with 7 bases between. In germline, CDR1 is SQVTM, CDR2 ANQGSEA. CDR3 length: 12 residues. CDR3 nucleotides: TGCAGCGTTGTGGGAGTCACCGGGGAGCTGTTTTTT. It encodes CSVVGVTGELFF.

This clonotype was observed a few times. The rearrangement joins TRBV5-4 to TRBJ2-2; 15 positions match TRBD2. The CDR3 totals 21 residues. Unmatched junction bases numbered 18, after V lost 3 bases and J lost 6 bases. Germline V gives CDR1 SGHNT, CDR2 YYREEE (reference sequence). CDR3 residues: CASSWRTGTSGRPTHSGELFF. The CDR3 coding sequence is TGTGCCAGCAGCTGGAGAACCGGGACTAGCGGGAGGCCCACTCACTCCGGGGAGCTGTTTTTT.